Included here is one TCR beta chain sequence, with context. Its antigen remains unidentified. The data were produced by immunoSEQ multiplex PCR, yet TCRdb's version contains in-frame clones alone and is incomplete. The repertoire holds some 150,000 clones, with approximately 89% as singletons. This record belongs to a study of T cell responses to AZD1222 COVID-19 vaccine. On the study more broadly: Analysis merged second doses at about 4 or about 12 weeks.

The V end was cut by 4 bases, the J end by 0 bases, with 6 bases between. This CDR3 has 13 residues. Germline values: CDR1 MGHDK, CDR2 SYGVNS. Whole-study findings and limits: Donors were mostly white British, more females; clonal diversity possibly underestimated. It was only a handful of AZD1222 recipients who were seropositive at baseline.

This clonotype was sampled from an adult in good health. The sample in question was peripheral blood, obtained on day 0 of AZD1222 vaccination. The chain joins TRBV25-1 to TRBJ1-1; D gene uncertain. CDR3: CASSGTLNTEAFF. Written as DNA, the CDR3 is TGTGCCAGCAGTGGGACCCTGAACACTGAAGCTTTCTTT.